A single sample gave rise to the 9 T cell receptor beta chains below, sequenced in a study of identifying expanded T cells in peripheral blood. The method was immunoSEQ multiplex PCR; TCRdb's version includes in-frame clones alone and lacks a portion of them. The table has some 81,000 clones, 70% to 90% seen once. Specimen: blood. These receptors all stem from a person between 18 and 75 years old in good health.

The rearrangement joins TRBV11-2 to TRBJ1-2; 9 bases are a match to TRBD1. Germline CDR1 SGHAT, CDR2 FQNNGV. The CDR3 totals 13 residues. J gave up 7 bases and V 5 bases, and 5 bases lay outside the gene matches. The CDR3 nucleotides read TGTGCCAGCAGCACAGACAGGGGGGTTGGCTACACCTTC. Translating it yields CASSTDRGVGYTF.

The chain uses TRBV19 and TRBJ2-6, with 10 bases fitting TRBD1. CDR1 and CDR2 (germline): LNHDA, SQIVND (reference sequence). V lost 9 bases to trimming and J lost 4 bases; unmatched junction nucleotides: 6. This CDR3 contains 15 residues. The CDR3 region is CASGTGEAGANVLTF. As DNA, the CDR3 is TGTGCCAGCGGGACAGGGGAGGCGGGGGCCAACGTCCTGACTTTC.

This clone appeared a single time. V usage is TRBV19 and J usage is TRBJ2-5; possibly TRBD2 for D (5 bases). Trimming pared 7 bases from V and 5 bases from J, leaving 11 bases between. The germline V gene has CDR1 LNHDA and CDR2 SQIVND (reference sequence). This CDR3 has 12 amino acids. CDR3 region: CASKEGGETQYF. For the CDR3, the DNA is TGTGCCAGTAAAGAGGGCGGGGAGACCCAGTACTTC.

J is TRBJ1-1 and V is TRBV18; D is unclear. The CDR3 has 13 amino acids. CDR1 KGHSH and CDR2 LQKENI come from the germline V gene. Trimming shortened V by 3 bases and J by 1 base, and 6 bases separated the two germline ends. Here the CDR3 reads CASSPRENTEAFF. CDR3 sequence (DNA): TGTGCCAGCTCACCCAGAGAGAACACTGAAGCTTTCTTT.

This clone occurred a few times. This chain connects TRBV7-6 to TRBJ1-1, with 9 bases that match TRBD1. This CDR3 is built from 12 residues. V was clipped by 4 bases and J by 9 bases; unmatched bases: 3. Germline V gene lookup returns CDR1 SGHVS and CDR2 FNYEAQ. The CDR3 loop reads CASSSDRGKAFF. CDR3 nucleotides: TGTGCCAGCAGCTCTGACAGGGGGAAAGCTTTCTTT.

The rearrangement links TRBV20-1 to TRBJ1-2, with D perhaps matching TRBD1 (5 bases). V dropped 3 bases and J dropped 7 bases, with 9 bases sitting between them. This CDR3 is 11 amino acids long. Germline lookup yields CDR1 DFQATT and CDR2 SNEGSKA (reference sequence). CDR3 residues: CSARETVGYTF. The DNA of the CDR3 is TGCAGTGCTAGGGAGACAGTTGGCTACACCTTC.

This sequence joins TRBV6-1 and TRBJ2-3; 8 bases are a match to TRBD2. The CDR3 consists of 15 residues. V lost 5 bases, J lost 7 bases, and 11 bases stayed unmatched. Germline V gene lookup returns CDR1 MNHNS and CDR2 SASEGT. The CDR3 is CASSSQREMGNTQYF. The CDR3 region has the DNA TGTGCCAGCAGTTCCCAGCGGGAGATGGGGAATACGCAGTATTTT.

The sample holds one count of this clone. CDR3 coding DNA: TGTGCCAGCAGCTTAGCGCAGGTCGGAGGTGGTAGCGGGACAGATACGCAGTATTTT. This gives the protein CASSLAQVGGGSGTDTQYF. The rearrangement uses TRBV7-2 and TRBJ2-3; 7 bases are a match to TRBD2. The V and J ends lost 0 bases and 3 bases, in that order; junction bases with no gene match: 15. There are 19 residues in the CDR3. The germline V gene encodes CDR1 SGHTA and CDR2 FQGNSA.

The chain couples TRBV29-1 to TRBJ2-7; possibly TRBD1 or TRBD2 for D (6 bases each). Trimming took 4 bases from V and 3 from J, leaving 13 bases between them. The CDR3 sequence is 13 residues long. CDR1 and CDR2 from the germline V gene are SQVTM and ANQGSEA. The CDR3 bases are TGCAGCGTTGTCGGAGGGGGGAACTACGAGCAGTACTTC. This gives the protein CSVVGGGNYEQYF.